The 10 T cell receptor beta chains listed next were all sequenced from one sample in a study of cytomegalovirus exposure and HLA in healthy donors. Only in-frame clones appear in the TCRdb table, and some are missing; sequencing was by immunoSEQ multiplex PCR. The data show fewer than 200,000 clones, roughly 86% seen once. The sequencing input was PBMCs. All receptors derive from a woman aged 18-29 years in good health and CMV-seropositive.

The genes are TRBV7-2 and TRBJ2-3; D not certain. This CDR3 contains 13 residues. V lost 5 bases and J lost 5, with 11 bases in between. In germline, CDR1 is SGHTA, CDR2 FQGNSA. The CDR3 is CASSQIELDTQYF. For the CDR3, the DNA is TGTGCCAGCAGCCAAATAGAGTTAGATACGCAGTATTTT. The variable domain in full, with the rest retrieved from reference TRBV7-2 and TRBJ2-3, is GAGVSQSPSNKVTEKGKDVELRCDPISGHTALYWYRQSLGQGLEFLIYFQGNSAPDKSGLPSDRFSAERTGGSVSTLTIQRTQQEDSAVYLCASSQIELDTQYFGPGTRLTVL.

The gene calls are TRBV11-2 and TRBJ2-1; TRBD2 aligns across 10 bases. The CDR3 length is 16 residues. The germline V gene encodes CDR1 SGHAT and CDR2 FQNNGV. The V segment lost 4 bases and the J segment 0 bases; nucleotides outside the gene matches: 3. For the CDR3, the DNA is TGTGCCAGCAGCTCCTCTAGCGGGAGCTCCTACAATGAGCAGTTCTTC. The encoded protein is CASSSSSGSSYNEQFF.

The V call is TRBV7-2, the J call TRBJ1-1, with D uncertain. Germline lookup yields CDR1 SGHTA and CDR2 FQGNSA. The V gene lost 2 bases and the J gene lost 3 bases, with 7 bases spanning the gap. This CDR3 is 13 amino acids long. CDR3 in amino acids: CASSLRGDTEAFF. DNA of the CDR3: TGTGCCAGCAGCTTACGGGGTGACACTGAAGCTTTCTTT.

The rearrangement joins TRBV30 to TRBJ2-3; TRBD2 matches at 13 bases. V trimming: 3 bases; J trimming: 0 bases; junction bases outside the gene matches: 3. CDR1 is GTSNPN and CDR2 is SVGIG in the germline V gene (reference sequence). The CDR3 totals 16 residues. Here the CDR3 DNA reads TGTGCCTGGAGGGGGACTAGCGGGACTAGCACAGATACGCAGTATTTT. The encoded protein is CAWRGTSGTSTDTQYF.

In its sample, this clone was seen once. The chain is built from TRBV7-6 and TRBJ2-1, with 12 bases that match TRBD2. The CDR3 loop spans 15 amino acids. In germline, CDR1 is SGHVS, CDR2 FNYEAQ. Germline trimming cut 4 bases from V and 3 bases from J; bases unmatched to any gene: 1. The CDR3, as DNA: TGTGCCAGCAGCTCGACTAGCGGGGGCTACAATGAGCAGTTCTTC. Translation: CASSSTSGGYNEQFF.

This chain links TRBV25-1 with TRBJ1-1, with D maybe TRBD1 (6 bases). Trimming removed 2 bases from V and 4 bases from J, with 14 bases in between. CDR3 length: 15 amino acids. From germline, CDR1 is MGHDK and CDR2 SYGVNS. CDR3 coding DNA: TGTGCCAGCAGTGAAATCGGGGGGCGGGTCACTGAAGCTTTCTTT. Amino acid sequence: CASSEIGGRVTEAFF. Together with reference TRBV25-1 and TRBJ1-1, the CDR3 gives the full variable domain: EADIYQTPRYLVIGTGKKITLECSQTMGHDKMYWYQQDPGMELHLIHYSYGVNSTEKGDLSSESTVSRIRTEHFPLTLESARPSHTSQYLCASSEIGGRVTEAFFGQGTRLTVV.

This sequence joins TRBV19 and TRBJ2-5; D is ambiguous. Germline CDR1 and CDR2: LNHDA and SQIVND (reference sequence). This CDR3 is built from 13 residues. V was pared by 4 bases and J by 2 bases, with 8 bases between. The CDR3 spells CASSTGSQETQYF. CDR3 bases: TGTGCCAGTAGTACCGGGTCTCAAGAGACCCAGTACTTC. Full variable domain (rest looked up from reference TRBV19 and TRBJ2-5): DGGITQSPKYLFRKEGQNVTLSCEQNLNHDAMYWYRQDPGQGLRLIYYSQIVNDFQKGDIAEGYSVSREKKESFPLTVTSAQKNPTAFYLCASSTGSQETQYFGPGTRLLVL.

This chain links TRBV18 with TRBJ2-1; D uncertain. The ends were cut back, 1 base at V and 2 bases at J, with 12 bases in the middle. This CDR3 region has 16 residues. The germline gives CDR1 KGHSH, CDR2 LQKENI. The CDR3 loop reads CASSPLIPRTYNEQFF. The DNA for the CDR3 is TGTGCCAGCTCACCACTAATCCCCAGAACCTACAATGAGCAGTTCTTC.

The chain recombines TRBV20-1 with TRBJ2-3; D gene uncertain. Germline V gives CDR1 DFQATT, CDR2 SNEGSKA (reference sequence). Deletions cut 5 bases from V and 6 bases from J, with 9 bases between. CDR3 length: 11 amino acids. The CDR3 DNA reads as TGCAGTGCTCCCCAAGCGGATACGCAGTATTTT. Translating it yields CSAPQADTQYF.

The chain carries TRBV6-5 and TRBJ1-4; 8 nucleotides align to TRBD1. V was pared by 2 bases and J by 3 bases, with 2 bases of the junction left unmatched. Germline V lookup: CDR1 MNHEY, CDR2 SVGAGI. The CDR3 extends over 15 amino acids. The CDR3: CASSYGTGPNEKLFF. The DNA for the CDR3 is TGTGCCAGCAGTTACGGGACAGGCCCTAATGAAAAACTGTTTTTT.